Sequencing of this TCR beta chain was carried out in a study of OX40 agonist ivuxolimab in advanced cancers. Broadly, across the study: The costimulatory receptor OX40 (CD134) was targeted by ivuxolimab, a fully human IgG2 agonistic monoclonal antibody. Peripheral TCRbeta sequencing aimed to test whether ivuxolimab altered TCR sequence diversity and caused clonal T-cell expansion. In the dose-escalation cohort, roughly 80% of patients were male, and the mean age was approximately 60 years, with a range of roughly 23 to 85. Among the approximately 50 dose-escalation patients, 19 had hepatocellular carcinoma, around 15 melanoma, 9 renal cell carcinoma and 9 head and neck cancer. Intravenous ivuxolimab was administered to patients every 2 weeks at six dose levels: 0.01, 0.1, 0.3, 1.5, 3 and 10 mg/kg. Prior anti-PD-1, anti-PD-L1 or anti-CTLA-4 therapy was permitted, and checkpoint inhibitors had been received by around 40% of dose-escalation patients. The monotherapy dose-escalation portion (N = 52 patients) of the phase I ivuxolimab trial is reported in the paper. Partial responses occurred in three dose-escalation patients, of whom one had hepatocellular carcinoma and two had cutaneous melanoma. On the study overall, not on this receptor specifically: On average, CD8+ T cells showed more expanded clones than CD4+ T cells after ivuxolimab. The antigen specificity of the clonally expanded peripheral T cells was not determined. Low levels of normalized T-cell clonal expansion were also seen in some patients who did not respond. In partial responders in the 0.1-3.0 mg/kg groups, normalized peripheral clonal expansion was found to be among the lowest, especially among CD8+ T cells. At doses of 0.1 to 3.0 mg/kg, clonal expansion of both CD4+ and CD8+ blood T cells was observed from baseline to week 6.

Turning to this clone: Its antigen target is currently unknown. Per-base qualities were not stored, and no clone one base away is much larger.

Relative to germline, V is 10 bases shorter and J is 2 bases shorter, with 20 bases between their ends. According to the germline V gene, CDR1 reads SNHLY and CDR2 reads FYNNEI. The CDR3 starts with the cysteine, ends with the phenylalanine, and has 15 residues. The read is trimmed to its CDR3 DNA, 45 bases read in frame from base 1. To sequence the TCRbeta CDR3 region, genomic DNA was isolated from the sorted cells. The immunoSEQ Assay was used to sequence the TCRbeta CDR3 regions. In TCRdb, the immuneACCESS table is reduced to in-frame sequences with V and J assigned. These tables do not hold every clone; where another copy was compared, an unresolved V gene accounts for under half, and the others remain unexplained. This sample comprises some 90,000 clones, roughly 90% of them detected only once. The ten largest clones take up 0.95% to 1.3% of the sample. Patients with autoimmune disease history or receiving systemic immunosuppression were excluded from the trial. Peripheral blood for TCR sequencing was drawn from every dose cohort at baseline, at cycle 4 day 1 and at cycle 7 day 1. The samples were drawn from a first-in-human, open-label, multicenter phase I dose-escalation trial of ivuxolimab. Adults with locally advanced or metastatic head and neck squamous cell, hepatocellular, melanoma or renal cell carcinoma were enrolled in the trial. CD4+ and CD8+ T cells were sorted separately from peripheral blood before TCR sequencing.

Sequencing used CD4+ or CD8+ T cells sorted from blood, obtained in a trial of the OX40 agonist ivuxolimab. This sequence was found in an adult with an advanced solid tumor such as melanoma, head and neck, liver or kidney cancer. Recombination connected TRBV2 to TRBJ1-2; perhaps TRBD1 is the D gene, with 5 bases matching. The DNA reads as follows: TGTGCCACCTCGAGGGCCCAGGGAACCAACTATGGCTACACCTTC. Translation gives CATSRAQGTNYGYTF.